These 11 T cell receptor beta chains originate from one sample sequenced in a study of STAT5B mutations in CD4+ large granular lymphocyte leukemia. Using immunoSEQ multiplex PCR, the repertoire was profiled, and TCRdb retains in-frame clones only, with some absent. This table holds 25,000 to 40,000 clones, 70% to 75% found once. The sample consisted of CD4+ T cells from blood buffy coats. The receptor source for this set is a human donor in good health.

In its sample, this clone was seen once. The chain employs TRBV13 and TRBJ1-1; D is unresolved. This CDR3 spans 15 amino acids. V was pared by 3 bases and J by 1 base, with 12 bases between. Germline CDR1 is PRHDT and CDR2 is FYEKMQ (reference sequence). This CDR3 reads CASSFRGRANTEAFF. The DNA for the CDR3 is TGTGCCAGCAGCTTTCGTGGTAGGGCGAACACTGAAGCTTTCTTT.

This clone has only one observation. The chain is built from TRBV4-1 and TRBJ1-1; possible D gene TRBD1, 6 bases. The V end was cut by 3 bases, the J end by 3 bases, with 26 bases between. Germline values: CDR1 MGHRA, CDR2 YSYEKL. This CDR3 is built from 19 residues. The CDR3 protein is CASSHKSGAGDAFYTEAFF. The CDR3 region has the DNA TGCGCCAGCAGCCACAAAAGCGGGGCAGGGGACGCTTTCTACACTGAAGCTTTCTTT.

V and J are TRBV6-4 and TRBJ2-7; TRBD2 agrees at 11 bases. Germline CDR1 is MRHNA and CDR2 is SNTAGT. This CDR3 has 17 residues. J lost 3 bases, V lost 6 bases, and 13 bases had no gene match. CDR3 loop: CASRIFTLAGANYEQYF. CDR3 sequence (DNA): TGTGCCAGCAGGATATTTACACTAGCGGGGGCTAACTACGAGCAGTACTTC.

The chain links TRBV5-1 to TRBJ2-2, with D possibly TRBD2 on 5 matching bases. In germline, CDR1 is SGHRS, CDR2 YFSETQ. This CDR3 has 16 amino acids. V was clipped by 0 bases and J by 3 bases, with 12 bases between them. CDR3 DNA: TGCGCCAGCAGCTTGGCCGGGATTGAGGACACCGGGGAGCTGTTTTTT. It encodes CASSLAGIEDTGELFF. Supplemented by reference TRBV5-1 and TRBJ2-2, the full variable domain reads KAGVTQTPRYLIKTRGQQVTLSCSPISGHRSVSWYQQTPGQGLQFLFEYFSETQRNKGNFPGRFSGRQFSNSRSEMNVSTLELGDSALYLCASSLAGIEDTGELFFGEGSRLTVL.

V gene TRBV5-1 combines with J gene TRBJ2-1; 10 nucleotides agree with TRBD2. CDR1 is SGHRS, CDR2 YFSETQ, per germline. Trimming cost V 0 bases and J 7 bases; bases outside gene matches: 4. CDR3 length: 15 amino acids. The CDR3 protein is CASSLVLAGTNEQFF. In DNA, the CDR3 is TGCGCCAGCAGCTTGGTACTAGCGGGGACGAATGAGCAGTTCTTC.

This clone has more than one count but fewer than ten. The J gene is TRBJ2-3, the V gene TRBV5-1; D is unresolved. CDR1 is SGHRS, CDR2 YFSETQ, per germline. CDR3 length equals 13 residues. Trimming shortened V by 5 bases and J by 12 bases, and 19 bases separated the two germline ends. The CDR3 loop is CASSLDLSPPQYF. The CDR3, as DNA: TGCGCCAGCAGTCTTGACCTATCCCCCCCTCAGTATTTT.

This chain connects TRBV7-2 to TRBJ1-1, with D unclear. CDR1 is SGHTA, CDR2 FQGNSA, per germline. Trimming shortened V by 4 bases and J by 3 bases, and 15 bases separated the two germline ends. The CDR3 is 15 amino acids. The CDR3 DNA is TGTGCCAGCAGCTCCCGTCGGGTTGATTACACTGAAGCTTTCTTT. It translates to CASSSRRVDYTEAFF.

CDR3: CASSQVEALGGYTF. The DNA for the CDR3 is TGCGCCAGCAGCCAAGTAGAGGCCCTGGGAGGCTACACCTTC. The chain carries TRBV4-1 and TRBJ1-2, with D uncertain. V was cut by 1 base and J by 8 bases, with 14 bases left in between. CDR1 MGHRA and CDR2 YSYEKL come from the germline V gene. CDR3 length equals 14 residues.

The rearrangement links TRBV7-9 to TRBJ2-2; TRBD1 matches at 9 bases. The J segment lost 3 bases and the V segment lost 5 bases, leaving 7 bases of the junction unmatched. This CDR3 is built from 16 residues. CDR1 SEHNR and CDR2 FQNEAQ come from the germline V gene (reference sequence). The CDR3 here is CASSPRQGEDTGELFF. Written as DNA, the CDR3 is TGTGCCAGCAGCCCAAGACAGGGGGAGGACACCGGGGAGCTGTTTTTT.

The chain recombines TRBV29-1 with TRBJ2-1; 12 nucleotides match TRBD1. The trim removed 6 bases at V and 12 bases at J, leaving 9 bases unmatched. This CDR3 is 13 amino acids long. CDR1 is SQVTM, CDR2 ANQGSEA, per germline. The CDR3 nucleotides are TGCAGCGTGGGGACAGGGGGCCCAGAAGGGCAGTTCTTC. This translates into CSVGTGGPEGQFF.

This CDR3 is CASSQISDTQYF. In DNA form, the CDR3 reads TGCGCCAGCAGCCAAATTTCCGATACGCAGTATTTT. The chain is built from TRBV4-1 and TRBJ2-3; D is uncertain. The CDR3 extends over 12 amino acids. Germline loops: CDR1 MGHRA, CDR2 YSYEKL. Trimming removed 2 bases from V and 6 bases from J, with 6 bases in between.